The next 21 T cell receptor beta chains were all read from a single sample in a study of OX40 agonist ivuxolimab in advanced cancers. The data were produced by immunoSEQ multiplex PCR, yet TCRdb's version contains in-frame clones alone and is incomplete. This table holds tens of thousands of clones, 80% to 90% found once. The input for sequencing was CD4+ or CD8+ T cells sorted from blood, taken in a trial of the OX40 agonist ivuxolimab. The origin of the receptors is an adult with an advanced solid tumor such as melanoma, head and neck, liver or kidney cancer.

In DNA form, the CDR3 reads TGTGCCAGTAGTATCGGACAGGCTGGAAACACCATATATTTT. This translates into CASSIGQAGNTIYF. The V gene is TRBV19, the J gene TRBJ1-3; 7 positions match TRBD1. This CDR3 is 14 amino acids long. V lost 3 bases to trimming and J lost 2 bases; unmatched junction nucleotides: 1. Per the germline V gene, CDR1 is LNHDA and CDR2 is SQIVND (reference sequence).

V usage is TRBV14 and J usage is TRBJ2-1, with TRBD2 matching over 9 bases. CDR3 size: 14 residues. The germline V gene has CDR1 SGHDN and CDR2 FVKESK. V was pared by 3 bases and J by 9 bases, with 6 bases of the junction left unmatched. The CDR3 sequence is CASSHRGSGSEQFF. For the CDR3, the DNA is TGTGCCAGCAGCCATCGGGGTAGCGGGAGTGAGCAGTTCTTC.

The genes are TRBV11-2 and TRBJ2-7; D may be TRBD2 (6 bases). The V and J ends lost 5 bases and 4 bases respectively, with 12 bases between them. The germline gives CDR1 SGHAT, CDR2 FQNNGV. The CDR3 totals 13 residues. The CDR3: CASSVLARYEQYF. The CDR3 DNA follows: TGTGCCAGCAGCGTACTAGCAAGGTACGAGCAGTACTTC. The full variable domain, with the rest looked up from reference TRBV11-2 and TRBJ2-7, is EAGVAQSPRYKIIEKRQSVAFWCNPISGHATLYWYQQILGQGPKLLIQFQNNGVVDDSQLPKDRFSAERLKGVDSTLKIQPAKLEDSAVYLCASSVLARYEQYFGPGTRLTVT.

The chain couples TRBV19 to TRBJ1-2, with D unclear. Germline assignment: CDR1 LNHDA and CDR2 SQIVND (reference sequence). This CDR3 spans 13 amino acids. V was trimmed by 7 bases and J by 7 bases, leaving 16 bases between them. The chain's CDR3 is CASIADGLSGYTF. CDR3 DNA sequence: TGTGCCAGTATAGCGGACGGTCTTAGTGGCTACACCTTC.

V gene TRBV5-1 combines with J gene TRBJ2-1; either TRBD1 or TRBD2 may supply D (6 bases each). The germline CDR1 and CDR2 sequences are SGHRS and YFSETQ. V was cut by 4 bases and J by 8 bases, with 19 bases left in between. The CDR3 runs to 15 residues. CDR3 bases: TGCGCCAGCAGCCTAGAAATCGGGGGCCCCCATGAGCAGTTCTTC. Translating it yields CASSLEIGGPHEQFF.

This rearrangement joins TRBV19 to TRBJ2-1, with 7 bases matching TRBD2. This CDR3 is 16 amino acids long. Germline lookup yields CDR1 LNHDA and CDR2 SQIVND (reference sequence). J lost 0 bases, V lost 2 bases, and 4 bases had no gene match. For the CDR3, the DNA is TGTGCCAGTAGTATAAGACTAGCCGCCTCCTACAATGAGCAGTTCTTC. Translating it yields CASSIRLAASYNEQFF.

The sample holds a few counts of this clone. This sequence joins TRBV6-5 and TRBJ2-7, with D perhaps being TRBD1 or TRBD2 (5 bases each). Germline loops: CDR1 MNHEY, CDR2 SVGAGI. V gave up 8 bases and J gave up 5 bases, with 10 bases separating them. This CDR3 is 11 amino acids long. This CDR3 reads CASGTVDEQYF. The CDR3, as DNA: TGTGCCAGCGGGACGGTGGACGAGCAGTACTTC.

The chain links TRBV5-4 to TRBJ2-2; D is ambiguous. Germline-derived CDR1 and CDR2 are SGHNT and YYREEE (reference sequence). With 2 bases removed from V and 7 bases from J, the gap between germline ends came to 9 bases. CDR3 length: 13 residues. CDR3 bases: TGTGCCAGCAGCTTCCGACCGGGCGGGGAGCTGTTTTTT. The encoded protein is CASSFRPGGELFF.

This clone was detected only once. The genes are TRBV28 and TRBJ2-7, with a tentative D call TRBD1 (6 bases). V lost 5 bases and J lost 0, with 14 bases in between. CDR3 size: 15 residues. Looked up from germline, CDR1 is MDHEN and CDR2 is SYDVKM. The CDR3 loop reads CASSPQGKSSYEQYF. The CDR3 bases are TGTGCCAGCAGTCCGCAGGGGAAAAGCTCCTACGAGCAGTACTTC.

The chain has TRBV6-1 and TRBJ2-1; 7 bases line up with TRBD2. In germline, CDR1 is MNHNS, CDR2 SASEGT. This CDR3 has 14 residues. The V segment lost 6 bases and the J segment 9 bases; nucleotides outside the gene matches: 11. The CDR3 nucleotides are TGTGCCAGCAGCGTAGTGGGGGGGGTGGCTGAGCAGTTCTTC. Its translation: CASSVVGGVAEQFF.

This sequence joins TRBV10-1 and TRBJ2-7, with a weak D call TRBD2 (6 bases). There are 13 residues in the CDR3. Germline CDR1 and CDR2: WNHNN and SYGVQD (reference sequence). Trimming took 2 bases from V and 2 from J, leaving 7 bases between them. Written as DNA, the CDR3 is TGCGCCAGCAGTGAGGCGGGGACCTACGAGCAGTACTTC. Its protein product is CASSEAGTYEQYF.

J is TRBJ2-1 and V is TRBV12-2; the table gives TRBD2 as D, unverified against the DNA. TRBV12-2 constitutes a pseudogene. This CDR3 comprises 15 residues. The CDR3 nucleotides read TGTGCAAGTCGGGGACTAGATGGGTCCTACAATGAGCAGTTCTTC. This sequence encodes CASRGLDGSYNEQFF.

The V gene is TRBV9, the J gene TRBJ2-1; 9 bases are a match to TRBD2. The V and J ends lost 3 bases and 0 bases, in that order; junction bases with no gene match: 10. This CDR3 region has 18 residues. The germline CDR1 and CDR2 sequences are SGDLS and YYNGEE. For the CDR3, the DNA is TGTGCCAGCAGCGCGAGAGGTAGCGGGGGTAGCTCCTACAATGAGCAGTTCTTC. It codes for CASSARGSGGSSYNEQFF.

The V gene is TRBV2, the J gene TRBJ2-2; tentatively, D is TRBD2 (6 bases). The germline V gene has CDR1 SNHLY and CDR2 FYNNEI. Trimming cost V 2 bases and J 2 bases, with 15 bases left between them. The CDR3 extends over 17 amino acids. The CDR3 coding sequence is TGTGCCAGCAGTGAAATCTATGGTAGCGGAAACACCGGGGAGCTGTTTTTT. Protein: CASSEIYGSGNTGELFF.

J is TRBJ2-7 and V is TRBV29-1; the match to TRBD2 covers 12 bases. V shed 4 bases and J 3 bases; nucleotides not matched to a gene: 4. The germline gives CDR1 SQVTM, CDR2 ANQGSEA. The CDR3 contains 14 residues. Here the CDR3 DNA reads TGCAGCGTTGTCCTAGCGGGGGGGAACTACGAGCAGTACTTC. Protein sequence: CSVVLAGGNYEQYF.

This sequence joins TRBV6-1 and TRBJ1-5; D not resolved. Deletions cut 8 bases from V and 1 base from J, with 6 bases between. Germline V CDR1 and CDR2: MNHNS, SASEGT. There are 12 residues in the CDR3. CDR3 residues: CASSFSNQPQHF. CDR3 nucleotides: TGTGCCAGCTCGTTCAGCAATCAGCCCCAGCATTTT.

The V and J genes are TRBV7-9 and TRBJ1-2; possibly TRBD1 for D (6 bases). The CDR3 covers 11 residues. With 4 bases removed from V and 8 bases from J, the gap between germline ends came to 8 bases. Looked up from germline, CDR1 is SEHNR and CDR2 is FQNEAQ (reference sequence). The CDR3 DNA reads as TGTGCCAGCAGCTCAGGGGTAGGCTACACCTTC. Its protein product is CASSSGVGYTF.

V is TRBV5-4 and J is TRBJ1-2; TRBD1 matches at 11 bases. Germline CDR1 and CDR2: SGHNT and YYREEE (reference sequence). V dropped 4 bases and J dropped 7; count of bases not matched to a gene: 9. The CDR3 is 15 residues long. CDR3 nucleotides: TGTGCCAGCAGCAACCCCGGGACAGGGGGACTTGGCTACACCTTC. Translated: CASSNPGTGGLGYTF.

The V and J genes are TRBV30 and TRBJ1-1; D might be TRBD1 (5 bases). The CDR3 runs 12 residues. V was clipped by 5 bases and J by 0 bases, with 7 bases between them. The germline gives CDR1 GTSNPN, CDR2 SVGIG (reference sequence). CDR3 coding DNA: TGTGCCTGGGGGGGGATGAACACTGAAGCTTTCTTT. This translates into CAWGGMNTEAFF.

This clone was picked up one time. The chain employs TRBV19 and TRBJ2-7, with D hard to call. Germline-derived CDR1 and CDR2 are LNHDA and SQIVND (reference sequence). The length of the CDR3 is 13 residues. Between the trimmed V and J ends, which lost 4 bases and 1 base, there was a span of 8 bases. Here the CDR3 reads CASSTQKSYEQYF. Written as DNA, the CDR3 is TGTGCCAGTAGTACACAAAAGTCCTACGAGCAGTACTTC.

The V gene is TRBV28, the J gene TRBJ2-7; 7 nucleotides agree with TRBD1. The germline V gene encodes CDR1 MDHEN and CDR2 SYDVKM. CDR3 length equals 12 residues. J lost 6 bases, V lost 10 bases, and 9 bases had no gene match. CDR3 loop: CATAPTGAEQYF. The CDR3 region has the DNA TGTGCCACCGCCCCTACAGGGGCCGAGCAGTACTTC. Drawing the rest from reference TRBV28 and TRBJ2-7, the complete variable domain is DVKVTQSSRYLVKRTGEKVFLECVQDMDHENMFWYRQDPGLGLRLIYFSYDVKMKEKGDIPEGYSVSREKKERFSLILESASTNQTSMYLCATAPTGAEQYFGPGTRLTVT.